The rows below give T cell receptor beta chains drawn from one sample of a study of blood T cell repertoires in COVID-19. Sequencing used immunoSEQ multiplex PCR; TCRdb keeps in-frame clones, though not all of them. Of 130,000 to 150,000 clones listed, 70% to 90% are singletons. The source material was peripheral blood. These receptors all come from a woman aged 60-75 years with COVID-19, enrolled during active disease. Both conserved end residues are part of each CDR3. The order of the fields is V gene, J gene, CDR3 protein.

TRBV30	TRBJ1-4	CAWSVDRDINEKLFF
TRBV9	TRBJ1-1	CASSPSPDRDTEAFF
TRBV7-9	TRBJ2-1	CASSLESPGNGYEQFF
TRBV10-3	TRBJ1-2	CAIAGQGGESGYTF
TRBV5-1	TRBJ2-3	CASSLGQSSTDTQYF
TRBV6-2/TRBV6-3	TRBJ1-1	CASSPWTGEAFF
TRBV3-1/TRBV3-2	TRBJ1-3	CASSAQAGASGNTIYF
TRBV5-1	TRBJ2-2	CASNSGAAETGELFF
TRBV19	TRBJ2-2	CASSIRGLGYTGELFF
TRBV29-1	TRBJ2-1	CSVELAGSNNEQFF
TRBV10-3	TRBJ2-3	CAIHKAGGDTDTQYF
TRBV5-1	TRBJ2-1	CASSSRPAGSSYNEQFF
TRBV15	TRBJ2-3	CATSRGGDSGGTDTQYF
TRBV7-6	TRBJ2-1	CASSLGSGGPYNEQFF
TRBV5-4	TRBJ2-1	CASWDRVLGEQFF
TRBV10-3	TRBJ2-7	CATWTGGLYEQYF
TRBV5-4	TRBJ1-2	CASSPGQGAYGYTF
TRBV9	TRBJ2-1	CASSVDSVTYNEQFF
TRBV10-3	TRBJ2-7	CAIRGGRSYEQYF
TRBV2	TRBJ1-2	CAKPTGNYGYTF
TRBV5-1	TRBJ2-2	CASSLEGTGDARSGELFF
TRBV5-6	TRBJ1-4	CASSNWGRASTNEKLFF
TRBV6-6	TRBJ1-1	CASSYPGSNTEAFF
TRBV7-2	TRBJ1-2	CASSFQPGGPLYGYTF
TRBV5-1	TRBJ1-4	CASSPGTGGEKLFF
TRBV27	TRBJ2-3	CASVIAGGPSTDTQYF
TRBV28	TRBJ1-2	CASRSRDSSSNYGYTF
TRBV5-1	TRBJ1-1	CASSLDGGMNTEAFF
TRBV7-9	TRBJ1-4	CASSLGIGVNEKLFF
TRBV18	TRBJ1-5	CASSTTIARGLAGPQHF
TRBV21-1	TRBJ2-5	CASSKGAGAQETQYF
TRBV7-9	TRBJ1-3	CASSQGSSGNTIYF
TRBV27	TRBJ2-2	CASSLFQGAGVGTNTGELFF
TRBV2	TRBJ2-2	CASSEVGSGGLGTGELFF